These T cell receptor beta chains were read from a single sample in a study of cytomegalovirus exposure and HLA in healthy donors. Libraries were prepared by immunoSEQ multiplex PCR; TCRdb keeps only in-frame clonotypes and omits some of them. The sample yields 80,000 to 100,000 clones, 55% to 80% seen once. The sample was PBMCs. All receptors derive from a female donor in good health and CMV-seronegative. The CDR3 runs from the conserved cysteine through the conserved F or W. Fields, in order: V gene, J gene, CDR3 length, D gene, CDR3 protein. The D gene is left open where the match is weak.

>TRBV11-1|TRBJ1-4|14|TRBD1
CASSFDRVDEKLFF
>TRBV10-3|TRBJ2-5|16|TRBD1
CAISERDSRIKETQYF
>TRBV6-6|TRBJ2-1|16|TRBD1
CASSYRTGTALDEQFF
>TRBV7-2|TRBJ2-5|15|.
CASSLSRGYQETQYF
>TRBV2|TRBJ2-3|14|.
CASTRGQSTDTQYF
>TRBV4-2|TRBJ2-7|16|TRBD2
CASSQGQVAGVWEQYF
>TRBV29-1|TRBJ1-2|12|TRBD1
CSSEQGVSGYTF
>TRBV30|TRBJ1-2|15|.
CACRQLEKNNYGYTF
>TRBV7-9|TRBJ2-5|15|TRBD1
CASSPRDRRQETQYF
>TRBV27|TRBJ2-7|16|TRBD2
CASSSLTSGGAYEQYF
>TRBV7-9|TRBJ2-5|15|TRBD1
CASSADRENRKTQYF
>TRBV12-5|TRBJ1-3|17|.
CASGLVLSLSSGNTIYF
>TRBV15|TRBJ2-1|12|.
CATSRQYNEQFF
>TRBV11-2|TRBJ1-6|13|.
CASSENPRSPLHF
>TRBV28|TRBJ2-7|15|TRBD1
CASTARRGGQYEQYF
>TRBV30|TRBJ2-5|14|.
CAWNRNGIQETQYF
>TRBV28|TRBJ2-2|14|.
CASSLTGPGGELFF
>TRBV5-4|TRBJ2-7|14|TRBD1
CASSLEPGGYEQYF
>TRBV7-6|TRBJ2-7|14|.
CASSYNIGGVEQYF
>TRBV18|TRBJ2-2|17|TRBD1
CASSPFSGQAGTGELFF
>TRBV5-6|TRBJ2-1|15|TRBD1
CASSLGQGSYNEQFF
>TRBV28|TRBJ2-6|16|.
CASSYGRVTGANVLTF
>TRBV6-1|TRBJ2-7|16|.
CASSERLGSLASEQYF
>TRBV7-2|TRBJ2-7|14|TRBD2
CASSPGTSSREQYF
>TRBV2|TRBJ2-7|14|.
CASSERRPGNEQYF
>TRBV13|TRBJ2-5|17|TRBD2
CASSPGSREGIQETQYF
>TRBV6-1|TRBJ1-5|15|TRBD1
CASTEGQAGNQPQHF
>TRBV6-5|TRBJ1-2|14|.
CASSPQTGNYGYTF
>TRBV6-6|TRBJ2-2|14|.
CASSLTPNTGELFF
>TRBV5-1|TRBJ2-2|15|.
CASSLGAQGTGELFF
>TRBV6-1|TRBJ1-1|14|.
CASSDGGGSREAFF
>TRBV18|TRBJ2-5|15|.
CASSPGQGPRETQYF
>TRBV21-1|TRBJ2-2|17|.
CASSEGAMGGPTGELFF
>TRBV6-1|TRBJ2-1|14|.
CASSENSEYNEQFF
>TRBV19|TRBJ1-2|12|.
CASKQAFYGYTF
>TRBV18|TRBJ1-5|14|TRBD1
CASSPGQGFQPQHF
>TRBV27|TRBJ2-7|13|TRBD2
CASSSGTQYEQYF
>TRBV9|TRBJ1-4|15|TRBD1
CASGTGGAWGEKLFF
>TRBV6-4|TRBJ1-4|13|.
CASSPDSNEKLFF
>TRBV11-2|TRBJ1-1|18|.
CASSLLLITETDNTEAFF
>TRBV15|TRBJ2-7|15|TRBD2
CATGTLAGRVVEQYF
>TRBV9|TRBJ1-2|16|.
CASSASGSGVSYGYTF
>TRBV6-5|TRBJ2-3|13|.
CASSLGLPDTQYF
>TRBV7-2|TRBJ2-1|15|.
CASSLEGLPYNEQFF
>TRBV28|TRBJ1-1|14|.
CASTPDGGNTEAFF
>TRBV10-1|TRBJ2-2|13|.
CASRADGNGELFF
>TRBV30|TRBJ2-2|13|TRBD1
CARDRANTGELFF
>TRBV7-2|TRBJ1-5|13|.
CASSLTGNQPQHF
>TRBV30|TRBJ2-3|14|.
CAWRKAGNTDTQYF
>TRBV4-2|TRBJ2-5|16|TRBD2
CASSQELAGGLETQYF
>TRBV6-8|TRBJ2-7|11|.
CASRQVHEQYF
>TRBV4-2|TRBJ1-4|16|TRBD1
CASSQSPGQGNEKLFF
>TRBV6-5|TRBJ2-5|14|TRBD2
CASSLQDGRETQYF